The 15 T cell receptor beta chains below all came from one sample that was sequenced in a study of T cell responses to AZD1222 COVID-19 vaccine (dated by TCRdb to 2020 to 2022). The method was the immunoSEQ multiplex PCR assay. The table comes from immuneACCESS by way of TCRdb, which keeps in-frame sequences with V and J called. Part of the clones is missing from these tables; in studies checked, under half for an unresolved V gene and the rest for unknown reasons. Here the sample has 120,000 or so clones; about 89% occur a single time. The ten largest clones add up to over 5% of the sample. The time point label for this specimen denotes: baseline before first vaccination. The sample here was peripheral blood, taken on day 0 of AZD1222 vaccination. These receptors originate from an adult in good health.

V is TRBV5-4 and J is TRBJ2-3; D is unresolved. Germline CDR1 is SGHNT and CDR2 is YYREEE (reference sequence). The V and J ends lost 4 bases and 6 bases respectively, with 18 bases between them. The CDR3 sequence is 15 residues long. For the CDR3, the DNA is TGTGCCAGCAGCCTTCGGCGCGCGAACGGGGATACGCAGTATTTT. Translation: CASSLRRANGDTQYF.

The gene calls are TRBV19 and TRBJ2-1; 12 bases fit TRBD1. The CDR3 has 15 amino acids. J gave up 5 bases and V 3 bases, and 2 bases lay outside the gene matches. From germline, CDR1 is LNHDA and CDR2 SQIVND (reference sequence). The CDR3, as DNA: TGTGCCAGTAGTATGGGACAGGGGGCCAACAATGAGCAGTTCTTC. Translating it yields CASSMGQGANNEQFF.

This clone was seen only once. The rearrangement links TRBV11-1 to TRBJ2-3, with 8 positions matching TRBD2. CDR1 and CDR2 from the germline V gene are SGHAT and FQDESV (reference sequence). The CDR3 has 19 residues. Unmatched junction bases numbered 15, after V lost 0 bases and J lost 4 bases. CDR3 in amino acids: CASSLASGRSGSIADTQYF. The CDR3 DNA is TGTGCCAGCAGCTTAGCGAGCGGTAGAAGCGGGAGTATCGCAGATACGCAGTATTTT.

The chain couples TRBV3-1 (or the pseudogene TRBV3-2) to TRBJ1-5; D gene uncertain. CDR1 and CDR2 (germline): LGHDT, YNNKEL (reference sequence). CDR3 size: 15 residues. V lost 1 base and J lost 0, with 7 bases in between. In DNA, the CDR3 is TGTGCCAGCAGCCAAGGAGGGAATAGCAATCAGCCCCAGCATTTT. Protein: CASSQGGNSNQPQHF.

The chain joins TRBV14 to TRBJ1-1; D is unclear. The CDR3 runs to 13 residues. Trimming took off 1 base at V and 6 bases at J, with 9 bases between the two ends. Germline CDR1 reads SGHDN; CDR2 reads FVKESK. Written as DNA, the CDR3 is TGTGCCAGCAGCCAAGTGCCAGGCTCTGAAGCTTTCTTT. Amino acid sequence: CASSQVPGSEAFF. The full variable domain, completed using reference TRBV14 and TRBJ1-1, is EAGVTQFPSHSVIEKGQTVTLRCDPISGHDNLYWYRRVMGKEIKFLLHFVKESKQDESGMPNNRFLAERTGGTYSTLKVQPAELEDSGVYFCASSQVPGSEAFFGQGTRLTVV.

The chain combines TRBV10-3 with TRBJ1-5; D gene unclear. Germline V gives CDR1 ENHRY, CDR2 SYGVKD. CDR3 size: 17 residues. The V and J ends lost 0 bases and 0 bases respectively, with 12 bases between them. CDR3 protein: CAISESRQTYSNQPQHF. The CDR3 DNA reads TGTGCCATCAGTGAGTCGCGGCAGACCTATAGCAATCAGCCCCAGCATTTT.

CDR3 coding DNA: TGTGCCTGGAGGACGGTTGAAGCTTTCTTT. Amino acids: CAWRTVEAFF. The chain is built from TRBV30 and TRBJ1-1; D remains unclear. Trimming took 3 bases from V and 7 from J, leaving 6 bases between them. The CDR3 is made up of 10 amino acids. CDR1 is GTSNPN, CDR2 SVGIG, per germline (reference sequence). Complete variable domain (other parts from reference TRBV30 and TRBJ1-1): SQTIHQWPATLVQPVGSPLSLECTVEGTSNPNLYWYRQAAGRGLQLLFYSVGIGQISSEVPQNLSASRPQDRQFILSSKKLLLSDSGFYLCAWRTVEAFFGQGTRLTVV.

This chain uses TRBV5-5 with TRBJ2-1; D is unclear. Germline lookup yields CDR1 SGHKS and CDR2 YYEKEE (reference sequence). V shed 4 bases and J shed 10 bases, with 12 bases lying between them. This CDR3 spans 12 amino acids. This CDR3 is CASSHRVNEQFF. In nucleotides, the CDR3 is TGTGCCAGCAGCCACCGGGTGAACGAGCAGTTCTTC.

The genes are TRBV19 and TRBJ1-2; 9 nucleotides line up with TRBD1. In germline, CDR1 is LNHDA, CDR2 SQIVND (reference sequence). The CDR3 loop spans 17 amino acids. Trimming removed 10 bases from V and 1 base from J; junction bases left unmatched: 16. The CDR3 protein is CATVGTGGSTDNYGYTF. The CDR3 DNA reads TGTGCCACCGTGGGTACAGGGGGCAGCACGGATAACTATGGCTACACCTTC. The complete variable domain, with remaining parts taken from reference TRBV19 and TRBJ1-2, reads DGGITQSPKYLFRKEGQNVTLSCEQNLNHDAMYWYRQDPGQGLRLIYYSQIVNDFQKGDIAEGYSVSREKKESFPLTVTSAQKNPTAFYLCATVGTGGSTDNYGYTFGSGTRLTVV.

J is TRBJ1-2 and V is TRBV7-2; D gene unclear. CDR3 size: 13 residues. The germline gives CDR1 SGHTA, CDR2 FQGNSA. V gave up 4 bases and J gave up 4 bases, with 10 bases separating them. As DNA, the CDR3 is TGTGCCAGCAGCTCGGACGGCATCTATGGCTACACCTTC. Its translation: CASSSDGIYGYTF.

V is TRBV29-1 and J is TRBJ1-1; tentative D call: TRBD1 (5 bases). The V end was cut by 5 bases, the J end by 3 bases, with 7 bases between. Germline loops: CDR1 SQVTM, CDR2 ANQGSEA. The CDR3 is made up of 11 amino acids. The CDR3 spells CSVLGDTEAFF. For the CDR3, the DNA is TGCAGCGTTTTGGGGGACACTGAAGCTTTCTTT.

The chain has TRBV5-4 and TRBJ1-1; weak D call: TRBD1 (5 bases). The CDR3 totals 14 residues. In germline, CDR1 is SGHNT, CDR2 YYREEE (reference sequence). Trimming removed 0 bases from V and 5 bases from J, with 11 bases in between. For the CDR3, the DNA is TGTGCCAGCAGCTTGGCTCTCAGGGAGACTGAAGCTTTCTTT. Residues: CASSLALRETEAFF.

This clone was found once. This chain links TRBV7-9 with TRBJ1-5; D not certain. Trimming left V 5 bases short and J 2 bases short, with 13 bases between. The germline CDR1 and CDR2 sequences are SEHNR and FQNEAQ (reference sequence). The CDR3 totals 15 residues. The CDR3 spells CASSLDGVGNQPQHF. As DNA, the CDR3 is TGTGCCAGCAGCCTGGACGGGGTGGGCAATCAGCCCCAGCATTTT.

V and J are TRBV7-9 and TRBJ1-2; D gene unclear. CDR3 length equals 13 residues. The germline gives CDR1 SEHNR, CDR2 FQNEAQ (reference sequence). V lost 4 bases and J 8 bases, leaving 14 bases between the germline ends. The CDR3 reads CASSSLTKAGYTF. The CDR3 DNA is TGTGCCAGCAGCTCTTTGACCAAAGCAGGCTACACCTTC.

V and J are TRBV20-1 and TRBJ2-3; 12 bases match TRBD2. The CDR3 is 19 residues long. Germline-derived CDR1 and CDR2 are DFQATT and SNEGSKA (reference sequence). The V and J ends lost 3 bases and 0 bases, in that order; junction bases with no gene match: 13. The CDR3 region has the DNA TGCAGTGCTAGTTTAGGACTAGCGGGACGGCTTTCCAGCACAGATACGCAGTATTTT. It codes for CSASLGLAGRLSSTDTQYF.